These 19 T cell receptor beta chains came from one sample sequenced in a study of identical twins. TCRdb re-derived calls from the 5' RACE reads in MiXCR, one entry per CDR3 protein. The sample records about 260,000 distinct CDR3 sequences, around 7% being singletons. This same sample was also taken into another study, of yellow fever vaccine responses in identical twins.

Sample: memory (CD45RO+) T cells sorted from blood. The receptors shown here come from a young woman in good health.

The sample holds a few counts of this clonotype. This rearrangement joins TRBV15 to TRBJ2-7; D is possibly TRBD1 or TRBD2 (5 bases each). V was shortened by 3 bases and J by 5 bases, with 11 bases between the two germline ends. The CDR3 runs to 13 residues. Germline V gene lookup returns CDR1 LNHNV and CDR2 YYDKDF (reference sequence). The CDR3 sequence is CATSRYKGHEQYV. The CDR3 bases are TGTGCCACCAGCAGGTACAAGGGACACGAGCAGTACGTC.

This clonotype was seen at least ten times. This chain connects TRBV3-1 to TRBJ2-7; no reliable D call. Looked up from germline, CDR1 is LGHDT and CDR2 is YNNKEL (reference sequence). Trimming cost V 3 bases and J 4 bases, with 7 bases left between them. The CDR3 has 12 amino acids. The CDR3 here is CASSQYRYEQYF. The CDR3, as DNA: TGTGCCAGCAGCCAGTACAGATACGAGCAGTACTTC.

V usage is TRBV12-5 and J usage is TRBJ2-3; TRBD2 aligns across 16 bases. The V gene end was trimmed by 5 bases and the J gene end by 6 bases; junction bases not matched to a gene: 5. This CDR3 comprises 16 residues. Germline CDR1 LGHNT, CDR2 FRNRAP. CDR3: CASGPGTSGRGDTQYF. For the CDR3, the DNA is TGTGCTAGTGGTCCCGGGACTAGCGGGAGGGGGGATACGCAGTATTTT.

The chain carries TRBV2 and TRBJ2-5, with D unclear. The CDR3 extends over 11 amino acids. CDR1 and CDR2 (germline): SNHLY, FYNNEI. Trimming removed 2 bases at V and 4 bases at J, with 2 bases between. CDR3 bases: TGTGCCAGCAGTGAATTAGAGACCCAGTACTTC. It translates to CASSELETQYF.

This clonotype was counted ten times or more. The V and J genes are TRBV7-8 and TRBJ1-5; 9 bases line up with TRBD1. This CDR3 has 16 amino acids. J gave up 4 bases and V 4 bases, and 8 bases lay outside the gene matches. The germline gives CDR1 SGHVS, CDR2 FQNEAQ. CDR3 sequence (DNA): TGTGCCAGCAGCTCCCAAGGACAGGGGCCTAATCAGCCCCAGCATTTT. Translating it yields CASSSQGQGPNQPQHF.

This clonotype was counted a few times. The genes are TRBV7-3 and TRBJ2-3; TRBD1 aligns across 7 bases. CDR1 and CDR2 from the germline V gene are SGHTA and FQGTGA. This CDR3 region has 15 residues. The ends lost 7 bases at V and 5 bases at J; junction bases unmatched: 12. The CDR3 DNA sequence: TGTGCCAGCAACCAACACGGACAGGCTGGAGATACGCAGTATTTT. It yields the protein CASNQHGQAGDTQYF.

This clonotype has just a few counts. The genes are TRBV2 and TRBJ1-2, with TRBD1 as a possible D gene (5 bases). Germline loops: CDR1 SNHLY, CDR2 FYNNEI. Trimming pared 2 bases from V and 4 bases from J, leaving 14 bases between. This CDR3 comprises 15 residues. CDR3 region: CASSERDSGSYGYTF. The CDR3 nucleotides read TGTGCCAGCAGTGAAAGAGACAGTGGATCCTATGGCTACACCTTC.

This chain uses TRBV10-2 with TRBJ2-2; perhaps TRBD2 as D (6 bases). V was trimmed by 4 bases and J by 6 bases, leaving 9 bases between them. Germline values: CDR1 WSHSY, CDR2 SAAADI. The CDR3 consists of 13 residues. Here the CDR3 DNA reads TGCGCCAGCAGTGCCAGGGAGGCCGGGGAGCTGTTTTTT. Translation: CASSAREAGELFF.

The chain has TRBV5-1 and TRBJ2-3; D remains unclear. Germline loops: CDR1 SGHRS, CDR2 YFSETQ. V was cut by 4 bases and J by 0 bases, with 12 bases left in between. The CDR3 runs to 15 residues. CDR3: CASSTAASSTDTQYF. CDR3 nucleotide sequence: TGCGCCAGCAGCACGGCGGCATCTAGCACAGATACGCAGTATTTT.

This clonotype has only a few counts. This chain connects TRBV3-1 to TRBJ2-7; TRBD2 agrees at 13 bases. With 10 bases clipped from V and 4 bases from J, the junction kept 7 bases outside the gene matches. The CDR3 length is 14 residues. Germline V CDR1 and CDR2: LGHDT, YNNKEL (reference sequence). CDR3 loop: CATSTSGREYEQYF. In nucleotides, the CDR3 is TGTGCCACTTCAACTAGCGGGAGGGAATACGAGCAGTACTTC.

The J gene is TRBJ2-1, the V gene TRBV24-1; TRBD2 matches 9 bases. This CDR3 is 17 amino acids long. Germline CDR1 KGHDR, CDR2 SFDVKD. Losses at the gene ends were 5 bases for V and 9 bases for J; bases not matched to a gene: 16. CDR3 bases: TGTGCCACCAGTGGCCCCCCAGCGGGAGGAGGGGGAGGTGAGCAGTTCTTC. Protein product: CATSGPPAGGGGGEQFF.

The genes are TRBV6-5 and TRBJ1-6; D is ambiguous. CDR3 length equals 16 residues. Trimming cost V 2 bases and J 7 bases, with 15 bases left between them. CDR1 and CDR2 (germline): MNHEY, SVGAGI. CDR3 nucleotides: TGTGCCAGCAGTTACACTGACGCCCCTGGGAATTCACCCCTCCACTTT. Its translation: CASSYTDAPGNSPLHF.

V usage is TRBV5-1 and J usage is TRBJ2-7; tentatively, D is TRBD2 (6 bases). V lost 7 bases to trimming and J lost 7 bases, with 18 bases between them. Germline V gene data show CDR1 as SGHRS and CDR2 as YFSETQ. This CDR3 contains 13 residues. CDR3 nucleotide sequence: TGCGCCAGCCGGAGCTCCCTGGGGGGAGAGCAGTACTTC. Its translation: CASRSSLGGEQYF.

The genes are TRBV20-1 and TRBJ1-5, with 10 nucleotides matching TRBD1. V was clipped by 3 bases and J by 2 bases; unmatched bases: 7. The CDR3 covers 16 residues. Germline values: CDR1 DFQATT, CDR2 SNEGSKA (reference sequence). CDR3 in DNA: TGCAGTGCTAGTCGGGGGACAGGGGATGGCAATCAGCCCCAGCATTTT. It codes for CSASRGTGDGNQPQHF.

The V and J genes are TRBV12-3 or TRBV12-4 and TRBJ2-5; 8 positions match TRBD2. Trimming cost V 2 bases and J 5 bases; bases outside gene matches: 4. The CDR3 covers 14 residues. DNA of the CDR3: TGTGCCAGCAGTTTAACGGGAGGGTCGGAGACCCAGTACTTC. Its translation: CASSLTGGSETQYF.

The genes are TRBV29-1 and TRBJ2-7; the D gene is possibly TRBD1 (5 bases). CDR3 length: 18 residues. Germline CDR1 and CDR2: SQVTM and ANQGSEA. The V gene lost 6 bases and the J gene lost 1 base, with 28 bases spanning the gap. The CDR3 sequence: CSVAPRVVRNPASYEQYF. In nucleotides, the CDR3 is TGCAGCGTAGCCCCCAGGGTGGTGCGAAACCCGGCTTCCTACGAGCAGTACTTC.

In its sample, this clonotype was seen many times. J is TRBJ2-1 and V is TRBV4-2; no reliable D call. This CDR3 region has 16 residues. Germline V CDR1 and CDR2: LGHNA, YNFKEQ. V dropped 2 bases and J dropped 4 bases, with 15 bases sitting between them. The CDR3 sequence: CASSQPQWSDYNEQFF. The DNA for the CDR3 is TGTGCCAGCAGCCAACCCCAGTGGTCAGATTACAATGAGCAGTTCTTC.

This chain connects TRBV12-2 to TRBJ2-7. TRBV12-2 is a pseudogene. This CDR3 comprises 15 residues. CDR3 in DNA: TGTGCAAGTCGCTTAGCCCTAGCGGAATCCTACGAGCAGTACTTC. Residues: CASRLALAESYEQYF.

This chain links TRBV2 with TRBJ2-1; 10 nucleotides line up with TRBD2. This CDR3 region has 13 residues. The V gene end was trimmed by 6 bases and the J gene end by 7 bases; junction bases not matched to a gene: 3. Germline CDR1 SNHLY, CDR2 FYNNEI. CDR3 sequence reads: CASRSTSGNEQFF. The CDR3 region has the DNA TGTGCCAGCAGATCGACTAGCGGGAATGAGCAGTTCTTC.